The 29 T cell receptor beta chains in this list originate from one sample, sequenced in a study of blood T cells in healthy people across ages. The use of a sample-barcoded 5' primer and a J-beta primer mix characterized a second PCR of 7 to 11 cycles. TCRdb fed the 5' RACE reads into MiXCR, producing one record per CDR3 protein. The sample has hundreds of thousands of distinct CDR3 sequences; 45% to 65% are singletons. The specimen was blood. Source of these receptors: a man aged 60-69 years in good health.

A remark on this clonotype: One end of the junction is discordant with germline, which a read error may explain. The CDR3 sequence: CASSQRQGANTDAQYF. The CDR3 nucleotides read TGCGCCAGCAGCCAAAGACAGGGGGCGAACACAGATGCGCAGTATTTT. The chain is built from TRBV5-1 and TRBJ2-3; 10 bases map to TRBD1. CDR3 length equals 16 residues. Germline V gene sequence: CDR1 SGHRS, CDR2 YFSETQ.

In this sample, this clonotype turned up once. The genes are TRBV4-1 and TRBJ1-1; D not certain. The V gene's germline CDR1 is MGHRA and CDR2 YSYEKL. Trimming stripped 0 bases from V and 0 bases from J, with 8 bases between. The CDR3 totals 15 residues. DNA of the CDR3: TGCGCCAGCAGCCAAGACCCGGATATGAACACTGAAGCTTTCTTT. This sequence encodes CASSQDPDMNTEAFF.

V and J are TRBV10-3 and TRBJ2-5, with TRBD1 matching over 8 bases. Looked up from germline, CDR1 is ENHRY and CDR2 is SYGVKD. The CDR3 extends over 12 amino acids. The V gene end was trimmed by 10 bases and the J gene end by 5 bases; junction bases not matched to a gene: 6. CDR3 region: CATNGQGETQYF. The CDR3 DNA sequence: TGTGCCACCAACGGACAGGGCGAGACCCAGTACTTC.

The V call is TRBV6-1, the J call TRBJ2-6; D is unresolved. Trimming removed 2 bases from V and 0 bases from J, with 8 bases in between. The germline V gene has CDR1 MNHNS and CDR2 SASEGT. The CDR3 is 16 residues long. The CDR3 coding sequence is TGTGCCAGCAGTGAACAGAGAACCTCTGGGGCCAACGTCCTGACTTTC. Amino acids: CASSEQRTSGANVLTF.

This clonotype has a handful of counts. The V gene is TRBV25-1, the J gene TRBJ2-5, with D perhaps matching TRBD1 (6 bases). From germline, CDR1 is MGHDK and CDR2 SYGVNS. CDR3 length: 16 amino acids. Trimming left V 3 bases short and J 4 bases short, with 18 bases between. CDR3 bases: TGTGCCAGCAGTGATTCTTGGCAGGGGCTGCGAGAGACCCAGTACTTC. Translation gives CASSDSWQGLRETQYF.

This sequence joins TRBV3-1 and TRBJ2-5, with 7 bases lining up with TRBD1. The DNA end favors TRBJ2-4, so the J call may be wrong. The CDR3 loop spans 16 amino acids. Germline V gives CDR1 LGHDT, CDR2 YNNKEL (reference sequence). CDR3 loop: CASSRRQGEAKNIQYF. In nucleotides, the CDR3 is TGTGCCAGCAGCCGACGACAGGGTGAAGCCAAAAACATTCAGTACTTC.

This clonotype was observed a handful of times. The chain links TRBV20-1 to TRBJ2-1; a weak D match, TRBD1 (7 bases). Deletions cut 0 bases from V and 6 bases from J, with 15 bases between. The CDR3 has 15 residues. CDR1 and CDR2 from the germline V gene are DFQATT and SNEGSKA (reference sequence). In DNA form, the CDR3 reads TGCAGTGCTAGAGATCAGGGGGGCGGGTTCAATGAGCAGTTCTTC. Translated: CSARDQGGGFNEQFF.

The V call is TRBV10-3, the J call TRBJ2-5, with D hard to call. V shed 2 bases and J shed 5 bases, with 6 bases lying between them. The length of the CDR3 is 12 residues. From germline, CDR1 is ENHRY and CDR2 SYGVKD. The CDR3 here is CAISEPRETQYF. The CDR3 bases are TGTGCCATCAGTGAGCCGCGGGAGACCCAGTACTTC.

This clonotype has at least ten counts. The CDR3 DNA reads TGCAGTGCTACAGGGGGTTGGAATGGCTACACCTTC. Translating gives CSATGGWNGYTF. The chain combines TRBV20-1 with TRBJ1-2; TRBD1 agrees at 7 bases. V lost 4 bases to trimming and J lost 6 bases; unmatched junction nucleotides: 5. The CDR3 covers 12 residues. CDR1 and CDR2 from the germline V gene are DFQATT and SNEGSKA (reference sequence).

This rearrangement joins TRBV3-1 to TRBJ2-5; D perhaps matches TRBD2 (5 bases). V was shortened by 0 bases and J by 5 bases, with 13 bases between the two germline ends. The CDR3 contains 15 residues. Per the germline V gene, CDR1 is LGHDT and CDR2 is YNNKEL (reference sequence). The DNA for the CDR3 is TGTGCCAGCAGCCAAGATCTTTCGGGCGGGGAGACCCAGTACTTC. This encodes CASSQDLSGGETQYF.

This clonotype was counted only a few times. The chain is built from TRBV29-1 and TRBJ2-4; D is perhaps TRBD1 or TRBD2 (5 bases each). V gave up 4 bases and J gave up 9 bases, with 16 bases separating them. The CDR3 extends over 13 amino acids. Germline V gene data show CDR1 as SQVTM and CDR2 as ANQGSEA. Here the CDR3 DNA reads TGCAGCGTTGTGGGGACCCCGAGGGGCATTCAGTACTTC. Its protein is CSVVGTPRGIQYF.

The table lists this clonotype with a few counts. The CDR3 DNA reads TGTGCCAGCAGTTACGGGGGGCGATCCTACGAGCAGTACTTC. The encoded protein is CASSYGGRSYEQYF. The V and J genes are TRBV6-5 and TRBJ2-7, with D possibly being TRBD1 or TRBD2 (6 bases each). The V end lost 2 bases, the J end lost 1 base, and 9 bases lay between the germline ends. CDR3 length equals 14 residues. Germline assignment: CDR1 MNHEY and CDR2 SVGAGI.

The rearrangement links TRBV5-1 to TRBJ1-4; 9 nucleotides match TRBD1. Germline assignment: CDR1 SGHRS and CDR2 YFSETQ. Trimming cost V 4 bases and J 8 bases; bases outside gene matches: 9. The CDR3 is 15 residues long. CDR3 sequence: CASSTGTGRGEKLFF. The CDR3 region has the DNA TGCGCCAGCAGCACAGGGACAGGGAGAGGAGAAAAACTGTTTTTT.

CDR3 sequence reads: CSAREGASGHQTQYF. CDR3 coding DNA: TGCAGTGCTAGAGAAGGGGCGAGCGGGCATCAAACCCAGTACTTC. J is TRBJ2-5 and V is TRBV20-1; tentative D call: TRBD2 (6 bases). The ends were cut back, 0 bases at V and 8 bases at J, with 19 bases in the middle. Per germline, CDR1 DFQATT and CDR2 SNEGSKA (reference sequence). The CDR3 consists of 15 residues.

This chain links TRBV20-1 with TRBJ2-5; D ambiguous. CDR1 and CDR2 (germline): DFQATT, SNEGSKA (reference sequence). The CDR3 is 13 residues long. V was trimmed by 5 bases and J by 5 bases, leaving 15 bases between them. The CDR3 DNA is TGCAGTGCTCCCAGACCACCTGCGGAGACCCAGTACTTC. This codes for CSAPRPPAETQYF.

The genes are TRBV3-1 and TRBJ2-5; 11 bases agree with TRBD2. The germline gives CDR1 LGHDT, CDR2 YNNKEL (reference sequence). The CDR3 consists of 16 residues. V shed 3 bases and J 1 base; nucleotides not matched to a gene: 4. The DNA for the CDR3 is TGTGCCAGCAGCCAGGGGACTAGCGGACTCCAAGAGACCCAGTACTTC. It specifies CASSQGTSGLQETQYF.

The CDR3 reads CSVRPGHPNTEAFF. The CDR3 coding sequence is TGCAGCGTAAGACCGGGACACCCGAACACTGAAGCTTTCTTT. The gene calls are TRBV29-1 and TRBJ1-1, with D maybe TRBD1 (6 bases). Germline assignment: CDR1 SQVTM and CDR2 ANQGSEA. This CDR3 has 14 residues. V dropped 6 bases and J dropped 1 base, with 15 bases sitting between them.

The chain uses TRBV20-1 and TRBJ2-1, with 10 bases lining up with TRBD2. The V and J ends lost 1 base and 6 bases, in that order; junction bases with no gene match: 6. This CDR3 comprises 15 residues. Germline V CDR1 and CDR2: DFQATT, SNEGSKA (reference sequence). For the CDR3, the DNA is TGCAGTGCTAGAGGGCTAGCGGGGGACCTCAATGAGCAGTTCTTC. Translation: CSARGLAGDLNEQFF.

The V call is TRBV7-8, the J call TRBJ2-1; D is uncertain. Between the trimmed V and J ends, which lost 3 bases and 2 bases, there was a span of 8 bases. CDR3 length: 14 residues. Germline V gene sequence: CDR1 SGHVS, CDR2 FQNEAQ. In DNA, the CDR3 is TGTGCCAGCAGCTTTAGGCGGACCTACAATGAGCAGTTCTTC. Translation gives CASSFRRTYNEQFF.

The gene calls are TRBV12-3 or TRBV12-4 and TRBJ2-7; D uncertain. CDR3 size: 13 residues. V gave up 2 bases and J gave up 3 bases, with 8 bases separating them. The CDR3 reads CASSLIQNYEQYF. The DNA of the CDR3 is TGTGCCAGCAGTTTAATACAGAACTACGAGCAGTACTTC.

This chain connects TRBV12-3 or TRBV12-4 to TRBJ1-6, with 9 bases aligning to TRBD1. This CDR3 comprises 16 residues. J gave up 8 bases and V 5 bases, and 10 bases lay outside the gene matches. CDR3 amino acids: CASSRGQGRVYSPLHF. The CDR3 coding sequence is TGTGCCAGCAGTAGGGGACAGGGTCGCGTTTATTCACCCCTCCACTTT.

The chain links TRBV6-5 to TRBJ1-2; D is undetermined. V was trimmed by 0 bases and J by 4 bases, leaving 9 bases between them. The CDR3 runs 14 residues. In germline, CDR1 is MNHEY, CDR2 SVGAGI. The CDR3 loop reads CASSYSNRGYGYTF. The CDR3 bases are TGTGCCAGCAGTTACTCGAACCGGGGCTATGGCTACACCTTC.

J is TRBJ2-3 and V is TRBV11-2, with unresolved D. The CDR3 length is 14 residues. V lost 5 bases and J 2 bases, leaving 11 bases between the germline ends. The germline gives CDR1 SGHAT, CDR2 FQNNGV. The CDR3 region is CASSPRRDTDTQYF. The CDR3 nucleotides read TGTGCCAGCAGCCCCCGCAGAGACACAGATACGCAGTATTTT. Full variable domain (missing parts from reference TRBV11-2 and TRBJ2-3): EAGVAQSPRYKIIEKRQSVAFWCNPISGHATLYWYQQILGQGPKLLIQFQNNGVVDDSQLPKDRFSAERLKGVDSTLKIQPAKLEDSAVYLCASSPRRDTDTQYFGPGTRLTVL.

With regard to this clonotype: One end of the junction is discordant with germline, which a read error may explain. This chain joins TRBV6-5 and TRBJ2-7; tentatively, D is TRBD1 (5 bases). Germline CDR1 is MNHEY and CDR2 is SVGAGI. The CDR3 spans 16 residues. The CDR3 protein is CAGSYSIAGPSYGQYF. The CDR3 nucleotides are TGTGCCGGCAGTTACTCGATCGCAGGGCCCTCCTACGGGCAGTACTTC.

The V call is TRBV21-1, the J call TRBJ1-1; the table's D call TRBD1 went unverified against the DNA. TRBV21-1 is annotated as a pseudogene. The CDR3 contains 16 residues. CDR3 protein: CASRYKKPRWDTEAFF. CDR3 nucleotides: TGTGCCAGCAGATACAAAAAACCCCGGTGGGACACTGAAGCTTTCTTT.

This clonotype has only a few counts. This chain connects TRBV12-3 or TRBV12-4 to TRBJ2-5; no clear D. V lost 3 bases and J 5 bases, leaving 10 bases between the germline ends. The CDR3 totals 13 residues. CDR3 in DNA: TGTGCCAGCAGTTTTTGGGGAACGGAGACCCAGTACTTC. Its translation is CASSFWGTETQYF.

The chain employs TRBV11-2 and TRBJ1-2; no reliable D call. The length of the CDR3 is 13 residues. V was clipped by 6 bases and J by 4 bases, with 12 bases between them. Germline V gene data show CDR1 as SGHAT and CDR2 as FQNNGV. In nucleotides, the CDR3 is TGTGCCAGCAGTCCAGACTACGTCTATGGCTACACCTTC. This sequence encodes CASSPDYVYGYTF.

This clonotype has just a few counts. The rearrangement joins TRBV6-2 or TRBV6-3 to TRBJ2-7; 9 positions agree with TRBD1. V trimming: 2 bases; J trimming: 2 bases; junction bases outside the gene matches: 1. CDR1 and CDR2 (germline): MNHEY, SVGEGT. The CDR3 is 14 amino acids. The CDR3 sequence: CASSYGQGTYEQYF. The CDR3 nucleotides read TGTGCCAGCAGTTACGGACAGGGGACCTACGAGCAGTACTTC.

The table lists this clonotype with a few counts. V usage is TRBV7-2 and J usage is TRBJ1-5, with D tentatively TRBD1 (5 bases). V was clipped by 3 bases and J by 1 base, with 10 bases between them. Germline V CDR1 and CDR2: SGHTA, FQGNSA. CDR3 size: 15 residues. The CDR3 DNA sequence: TGTGCCAGCAGCTTGATGCGGGACAGCAATCAGCCCCAGCATTTT. Translated, it gives CASSLMRDSNQPQHF.